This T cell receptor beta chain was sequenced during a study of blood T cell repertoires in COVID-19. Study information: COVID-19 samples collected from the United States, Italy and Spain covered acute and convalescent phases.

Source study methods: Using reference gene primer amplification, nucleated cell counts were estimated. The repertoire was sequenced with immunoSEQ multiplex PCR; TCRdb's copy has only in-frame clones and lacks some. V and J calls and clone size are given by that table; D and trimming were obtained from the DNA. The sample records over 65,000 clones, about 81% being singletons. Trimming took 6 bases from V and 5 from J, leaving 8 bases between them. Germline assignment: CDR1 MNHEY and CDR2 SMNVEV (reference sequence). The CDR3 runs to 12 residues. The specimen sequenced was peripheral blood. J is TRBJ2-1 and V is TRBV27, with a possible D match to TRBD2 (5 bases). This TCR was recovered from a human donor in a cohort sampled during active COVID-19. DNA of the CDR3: TGTGCCAGCAGACTAGAGAACAATGAGCAGTTCTTC. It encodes CASRLENNEQFF.